This TCR beta chain appears in the sequencing data of a study of brain metastases from non-small cell lung cancer. TCRdb's copy holds only in-frame clones and misses some; the assay was immunoSEQ multiplex PCR. The sample yields 4,500 to 6,000 clones, roughly 80% seen once. This CDR3 has 15 residues. Germline loops: CDR1 ENHRY, CDR2 SYGVKD. Trimming took off 5 bases at V and 2 bases at J, with 13 bases between the two ends. Findings and caveats of the study: Expanded T-cell clones appeared in roughly 70% of brain metastases over primaries. TCR repertoires overlapped largely between brain metastases and matched primaries. Fewer infiltrating T cells were found in brain metastases than primaries.

Of note for this clone: What it binds is not known.

V usage is TRBV10-3 and J usage is TRBJ1-5, with D possibly matching TRBD1 (5 bases). This receptor was taken from a donor aged 40 or older with non-small cell lung cancer. The sample was primary lung tumor tissue. CDR3 coding DNA: TGTGCCATCAGTCCCCAGGGTACGGGCAATCAGCCCCAGCATTTT. It translates to CAISPQGTGNQPQHF.